A selection of T cell receptor beta chains follows, all from one sample in a study of blood T cell repertoires in COVID-19. The assay was immunoSEQ multiplex PCR, and TCRdb's table has in-frame clones only and misses some. The data contain about 370,000 clones, around nine tenths of them seen just once; the ten biggest clones take up 1.5% to 2%. Source material: PBMCs or T cells enriched from blood (not recorded which). These receptors were taken from a woman younger than 45 who had recovered from COVID-19. Both conserved end residues are part of each CDR3. A D gene is named only where the DNA matches it firmly. A row's size may be missing; if present it is once, few, many or a size class.

v_gene: TRBV5-1; j_gene: TRBJ1-6; abundance: .; d_gene: TRBD1; CDR3aa: CASSSIPTGGVNSPLHF; CDR3nt: TGCGCCAGCAGCTCGATCCCGACAGGGGGCGTAAATTCACCCCTCCACTTT
v_gene: TRBV10-3; j_gene: TRBJ2-1; abundance: .; d_gene: TRBD2; CDR3aa: CAISVLAGSDNEQFF; CDR3nt: TGTGCCATCAGTGTTTTAGCGGGGAGCGACAATGAGCAGTTCTTC
v_gene: TRBV30; j_gene: TRBJ1-6; abundance: .; d_gene: .; CDR3aa: CAWIARERLSPLHF; CDR3nt: TGTGCCTGGATCGCCCGAGAGAGACTATCACCCCTCCACTTT
v_gene: TRBV7-2; j_gene: TRBJ1-1; abundance: .; d_gene: .; CDR3aa: CASSLSVSLNTEAFF; CDR3nt: TGTGCCAGCAGCTTAAGCGTCAGTTTGAACACTGAAGCTTTCTTT
v_gene: TRBV5-1; j_gene: TRBJ1-3; abundance: .; d_gene: .; CDR3aa: CASSLGANSGNTIYF; CDR3nt: TGCGCCAGCAGCTTGGGGGCGAACTCTGGAAACACCATATATTTT
v_gene: TRBV30; j_gene: TRBJ1-2; abundance: once; d_gene: .; CDR3aa: CAWSGQGKYGYTF; CDR3nt: TGTGCCTGGAGTGGTCAGGGGAAATATGGCTACACCTTC
v_gene: TRBV4-1; j_gene: TRBJ1-2; abundance: many; d_gene: .; CDR3aa: CASSHSQGLDYGYTF; CDR3nt: TGCGCCAGCAGCCATTCCCAGGGATTGGACTATGGCTACACCTTC
v_gene: TRBV27; j_gene: TRBJ1-1; abundance: .; d_gene: .; CDR3aa: CASSPRQNTEAFF; CDR3nt: TGTGCCAGCAGTCCTCGACAGAACACTGAAGCTTTCTTT
v_gene: TRBV29-1; j_gene: TRBJ2-1; abundance: .; d_gene: .; CDR3aa: CSVAGLREQFF; CDR3nt: TGCAGCGTTGCAGGGTTGCGGGAGCAGTTCTTC
v_gene: TRBV28; j_gene: TRBJ1-1; abundance: .; d_gene: TRBD1; CDR3aa: CASYTRWDRGRTEAFF; CDR3nt: TGTGCCAGCTATACCCGGTGGGACAGGGGGCGAACTGAAGCTTTCTTT
v_gene: TRBV10-1; j_gene: TRBJ2-3; abundance: .; d_gene: .; CDR3aa: CASSDPGRGSTDTQYF; CDR3nt: TGCGCCAGCAGTGACCCCGGTAGAGGGAGCACAGATACGCAGTATTTT
v_gene: TRBV28; j_gene: TRBJ1-4; abundance: few; d_gene: TRBD1; CDR3aa: CASSLWAGTGGEKLFF; CDR3nt: TGTGCCAGCAGTTTATGGGCCGGGACAGGGGGGGAAAAACTGTTTTTT
v_gene: TRBV5-6; j_gene: TRBJ1-2; abundance: few; d_gene: .; CDR3aa: CASSARAYGYTF; CDR3nt: TGTGCCAGCAGCGCCAGGGCCTATGGCTACACCTTC
v_gene: TRBV7-9; j_gene: TRBJ2-1; abundance: .; d_gene: .; CDR3aa: CASSLDSTNNEQFF; CDR3nt: TGTGCCAGCAGCTTAGACAGTACGAACAATGAGCAGTTCTTC
v_gene: TRBV10-3; j_gene: TRBJ1-6; abundance: .; d_gene: .; CDR3aa: CAISEYGQRNSPLHF; CDR3nt: TGTGCCATCAGTGAGTATGGCCAGCGAAATTCACCCCTCCACTTT
v_gene: TRBV9; j_gene: TRBJ1-3; abundance: .; d_gene: .; CDR3aa: CASSVGSGAGNTIYF; CDR3nt: TGTGCCAGCAGCGTAGGATCAGGGGCTGGAAACACCATATATTTT
v_gene: TRBV5-6; j_gene: TRBJ1-1; abundance: .; d_gene: .; CDR3aa: CASSSLGDISLTEAFF; CDR3nt: TGTGCCAGCAGCTCTCTCGGGGACATTTCCCTCACTGAAGCTTTCTTT
v_gene: TRBV3-1/TRBV3-2; j_gene: TRBJ2-1; abundance: .; d_gene: TRBD2; CDR3aa: CASSQGGLAGLNEQFF; CDR3nt: TGTGCCAGCAGCCAAGGAGGACTAGCGGGGCTCAATGAGCAGTTCTTC
v_gene: TRBV27; j_gene: TRBJ1-6; abundance: .; d_gene: .; CDR3aa: CASSSSSSNSPLHF; CDR3nt: TGTGCCAGCAGCTCCTCCTCTTCCAATTCACCCCTCCACTTT
v_gene: TRBV3-1/TRBV3-2; j_gene: TRBJ2-4; abundance: .; d_gene: .; CDR3aa: CASSQGTSQSAKNIQYF; CDR3nt: TGTGCCAGCAGCCAAGGGACTTCCCAGTCGGCCAAAAACATTCAGTACTTC
v_gene: TRBV6-5; j_gene: TRBJ1-4; abundance: .; d_gene: TRBD1; CDR3aa: CASSPLGGTGEKLFF; CDR3nt: TGTGCCAGCAGCCCGCTTGGGGGGACAGGGGAAAAACTGTTTTTT
v_gene: TRBV6-1; j_gene: TRBJ1-3; abundance: .; d_gene: .; CDR3aa: CASSVTTGVSAGNTIYF; CDR3nt: TGTGCCAGCAGTGTAACTACAGGAGTCAGTGCTGGAAACACCATATATTTT
v_gene: TRBV29-1; j_gene: TRBJ2-3; abundance: .; d_gene: .; CDR3aa: CSVESRPRTNSTDTQYF; CDR3nt: TGCAGCGTTGAATCCCGCCCCCGGACTAATAGCACAGATACGCAGTATTTT
v_gene: TRBV5-1; j_gene: TRBJ1-1; abundance: .; d_gene: .; CDR3aa: CASSPDSGQNTEAFF; CDR3nt: TGCGCCAGCAGCCCGGATTCCGGACAGAACACTGAAGCTTTCTTT